Only a few counts were recorded for the clone carrying this T cell receptor (beta chain). Its antigen is unknown. The study used a library that attached unique molecular identifiers to individual cDNA molecules. TCRdb itself ran the RACE reads through MiXCR, one entry per CDR3 protein. The sample shows just under 60,000 distinct CDR3 sequences, 9.5% to 15% of them seen only once. CDR1 MDHEN and CDR2 SYDVKM come from the germline V gene. This CDR3 is built from 12 residues. The germline V and J ends were trimmed by 3 bases and 4 bases, with 6 bases remaining between them. These data originate in a study of human T cells and chemical hapten exposure. Study information: Patch tests applied 0.01% DPC to the upper back, read at 6 days. Whole-study findings and limits: In the PT1 data, expanded TCR counts showed a positive correlation with patch test score. Relative to control repertoires, expanded TCRs gave rise to significantly more large CDR3 similarity clusters.

Time point specified: patch test 3, about 24 weeks after DPC sensitization. The treatment was: therapeutic diphenylcyclopropenone sensitization with weekly scalp DPC. V and J are TRBV28 and TRBJ1-2, with D uncertain. Sequencing was performed on whole blood, taken in connection with sensitization to the hapten diphenylcyclopropenone (DPC). This clonotype was obtained from a man younger than 40 with alopecia areata. Some clones in this sample may be carry-over from other donors' samples. This CDR3 reads CASSFGPYGYTF. The CDR3 DNA reads as TGTGCCAGCAGTTTCGGGCCCTATGGCTACACCTTC.